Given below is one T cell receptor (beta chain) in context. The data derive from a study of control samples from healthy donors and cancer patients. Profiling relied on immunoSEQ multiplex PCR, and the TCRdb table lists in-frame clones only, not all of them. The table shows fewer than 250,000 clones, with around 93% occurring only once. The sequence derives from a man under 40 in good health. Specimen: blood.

CDR3 amino acids: CASSQTGPNTGELFF. CDR3 nucleotide sequence: TGTGCCAGCAGCCAAACAGGGCCGAACACCGGGGAGCTGTTTTTT. The chain joins TRBV7-7 to TRBJ2-2; tentatively, D is TRBD1 (6 bases). CDR3 length equals 15 residues. Germline V gene sequence: CDR1 SSHAT, CDR2 FNYEAQ (reference sequence). Deletions cut 5 bases from V and 0 bases from J, with 10 bases between. Based on the CDR3 plus reference TRBV7-7 and TRBJ2-2, the full variable domain is GAGVSQSPRYKVTKRGQDVTLRCDPISSHATLYWYQQALGQGPEFLTYFNYEAQPDKSGLPSDRFSAERPEGSISTLTIQRTEQRDSAMYRCASSQTGPNTGELFFGEGSRLTVL.